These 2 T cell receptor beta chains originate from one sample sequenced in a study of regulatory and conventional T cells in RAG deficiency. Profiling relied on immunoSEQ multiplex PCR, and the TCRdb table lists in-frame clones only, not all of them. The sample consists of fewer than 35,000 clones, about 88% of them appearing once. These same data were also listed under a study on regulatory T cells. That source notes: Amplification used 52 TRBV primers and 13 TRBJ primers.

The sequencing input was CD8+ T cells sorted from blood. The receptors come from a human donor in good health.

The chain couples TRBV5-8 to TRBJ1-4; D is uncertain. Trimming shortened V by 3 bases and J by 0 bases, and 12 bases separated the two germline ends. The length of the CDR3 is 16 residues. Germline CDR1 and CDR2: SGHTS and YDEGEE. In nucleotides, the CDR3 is TGTGCCAGCAGCTCTGGCCGGAGCCCAACTAATGAAAAACTGTTTTTT. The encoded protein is CASSSGRSPTNEKLFF.

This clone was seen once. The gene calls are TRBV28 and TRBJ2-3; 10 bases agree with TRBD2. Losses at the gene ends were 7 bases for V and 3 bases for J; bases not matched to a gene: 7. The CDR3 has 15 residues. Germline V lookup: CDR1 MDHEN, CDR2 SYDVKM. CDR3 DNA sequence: TGTGCCAGCACTATTCTAGCGGGAGCGACAGATACGCAGTATTTT. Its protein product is CASTILAGATDTQYF.